Listed here is a single TCR beta chain. Profiled with immunoSEQ multiplex PCR; TCRdb holds only in-frame clones, not every one. The sample contains 200,000 to 300,000 clones, over 80% of which appear only once. This record comes from a study of blood T cell repertoires in COVID-19. In germline, CDR1 is LGHNT, CDR2 FRNRAP. The CDR3 runs to 13 residues. V lost 5 bases and J lost 0; bases outside the gene matches: 0. The chain recombines TRBV12-5 with TRBJ1-1; 7 positions agree with TRBD1. The sample was PBMCs or T cells enriched from blood (not recorded which). This clonotype was sampled from a woman between 40 and 55 years old who had been exposed to COVID-19. The CDR3 bases are TGTGCTAGTGGTACAGGGGTGAACACTGAAGCTTTCTTT. Its translation is CASGTGVNTEAFF.